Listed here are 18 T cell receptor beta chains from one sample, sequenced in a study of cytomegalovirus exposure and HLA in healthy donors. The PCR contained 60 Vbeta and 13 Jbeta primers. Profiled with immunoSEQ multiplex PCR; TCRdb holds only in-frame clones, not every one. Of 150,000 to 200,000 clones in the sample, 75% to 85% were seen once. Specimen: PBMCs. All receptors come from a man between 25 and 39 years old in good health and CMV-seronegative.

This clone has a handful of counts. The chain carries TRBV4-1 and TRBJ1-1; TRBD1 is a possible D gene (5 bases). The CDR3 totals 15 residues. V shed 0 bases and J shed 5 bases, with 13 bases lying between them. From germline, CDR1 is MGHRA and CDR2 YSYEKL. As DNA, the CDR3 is TGCGCCAGCAGCCAAGAGGCGGGGCTCCGAACTGAAGCTTTCTTT. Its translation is CASSQEAGLRTEAFF.

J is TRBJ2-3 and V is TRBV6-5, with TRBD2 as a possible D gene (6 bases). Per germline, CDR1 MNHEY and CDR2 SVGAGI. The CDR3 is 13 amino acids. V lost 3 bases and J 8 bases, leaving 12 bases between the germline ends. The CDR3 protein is CASSYPEEGTQYF. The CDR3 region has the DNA TGTGCCAGCAGTTATCCTGAGGAGGGTACGCAGTATTTT.

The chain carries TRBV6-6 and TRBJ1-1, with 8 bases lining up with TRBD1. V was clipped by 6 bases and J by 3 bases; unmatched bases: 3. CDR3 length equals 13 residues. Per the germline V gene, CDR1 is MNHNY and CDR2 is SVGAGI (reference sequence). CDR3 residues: CASRGTGHTEAFF. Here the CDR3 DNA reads TGTGCCAGCAGAGGGACAGGTCACACTGAAGCTTTCTTT.

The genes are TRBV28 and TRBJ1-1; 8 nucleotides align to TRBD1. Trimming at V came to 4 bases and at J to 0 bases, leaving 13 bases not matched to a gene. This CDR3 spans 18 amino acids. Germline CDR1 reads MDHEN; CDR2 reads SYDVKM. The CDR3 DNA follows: TGTGCCAGCAGTTCCACCTCTGTACAGGACAGGGTGAACACTGAAGCTTTCTTT. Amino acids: CASSSTSVQDRVNTEAFF.

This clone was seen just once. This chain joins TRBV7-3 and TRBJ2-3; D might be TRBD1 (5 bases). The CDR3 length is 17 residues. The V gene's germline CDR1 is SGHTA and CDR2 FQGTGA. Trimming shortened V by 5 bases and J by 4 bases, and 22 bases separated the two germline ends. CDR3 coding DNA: TGTGCCAGCAGCCCCGATCGGTTGGGGCTCTGGGCAGATACGCAGTATTTT. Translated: CASSPDRLGLWADTQYF. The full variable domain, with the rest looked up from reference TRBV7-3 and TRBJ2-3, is GAGVSQTPSNKVTEKGKYVELRCDPISGHTALYWYRQSLGQGPEFLIYFQGTGAADDSGLPNDRFFAVRPEGSVSTLKIQRTERGDSAVYLCASSPDRLGLWADTQYFGPGTRLTVL.

The CDR3 coding sequence is TGTGCCAGCATTCGCCCGGGGACAGCTCTCCACTTCTTC. Its protein is CASIRPGTALHFF. The chain uses TRBV27 and TRBJ2-1; TRBD1 aligns across 7 bases. Germline V gene sequence: CDR1 MNHEY, CDR2 SMNVEV (reference sequence). This CDR3 has 13 residues. V was clipped by 7 bases and J by 16 bases; unmatched bases: 16.

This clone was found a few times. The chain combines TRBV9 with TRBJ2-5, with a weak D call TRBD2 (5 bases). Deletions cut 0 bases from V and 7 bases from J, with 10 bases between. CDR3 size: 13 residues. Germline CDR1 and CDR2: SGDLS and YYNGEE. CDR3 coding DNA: TGTGCCAGCAGCGTAGATCCCGCGGGGACCCAGTACTTC. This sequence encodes CASSVDPAGTQYF.

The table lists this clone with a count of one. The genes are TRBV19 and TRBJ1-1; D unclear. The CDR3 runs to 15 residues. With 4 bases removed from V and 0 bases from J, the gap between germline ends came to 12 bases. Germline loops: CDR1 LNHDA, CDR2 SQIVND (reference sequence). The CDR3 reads CASSNPTAMNTEAFF. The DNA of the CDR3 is TGTGCCAGTAGTAATCCAACAGCTATGAACACTGAAGCTTTCTTT.

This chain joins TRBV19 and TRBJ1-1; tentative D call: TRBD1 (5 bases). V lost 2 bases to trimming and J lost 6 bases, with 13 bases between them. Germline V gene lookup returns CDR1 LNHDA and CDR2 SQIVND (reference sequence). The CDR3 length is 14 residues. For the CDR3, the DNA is TGTGCCAGTAGTATAATTGAGGGAGGGGCTGAAGCTTTCTTT. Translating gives CASSIIEGGAEAFF.

CDR3 amino acids: CATMGLAGSGEQFF. The CDR3 bases are TGTGCCACCATGGGACTAGCGGGGAGTGGTGAGCAGTTCTTC. The rearrangement joins TRBV27 to TRBJ2-1; 13 bases fit TRBD2. V trimming: 10 bases; J trimming: 9 bases; junction bases outside the gene matches: 9. Per the germline V gene, CDR1 is MNHEY and CDR2 is SMNVEV (reference sequence). The CDR3 is 14 amino acids.

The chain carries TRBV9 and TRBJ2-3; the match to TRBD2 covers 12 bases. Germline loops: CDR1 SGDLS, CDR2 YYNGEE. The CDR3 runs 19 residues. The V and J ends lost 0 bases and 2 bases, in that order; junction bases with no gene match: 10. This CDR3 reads CASSVAATSGGANTDTQYF. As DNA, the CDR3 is TGTGCCAGCAGCGTAGCTGCGACTAGCGGGGGCGCAAACACAGATACGCAGTATTTT.

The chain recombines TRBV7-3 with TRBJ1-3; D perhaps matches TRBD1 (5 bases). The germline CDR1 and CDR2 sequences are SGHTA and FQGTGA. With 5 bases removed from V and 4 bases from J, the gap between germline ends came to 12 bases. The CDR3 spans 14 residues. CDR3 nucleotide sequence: TGTGCCAGCAGCCAAAACGGGGGAGGAAACACCATATATTTT. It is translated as CASSQNGGGNTIYF.

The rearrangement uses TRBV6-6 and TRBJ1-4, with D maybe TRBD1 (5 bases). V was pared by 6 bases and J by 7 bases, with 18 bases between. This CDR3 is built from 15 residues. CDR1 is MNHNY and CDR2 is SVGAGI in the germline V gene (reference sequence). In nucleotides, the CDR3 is TGTGCCAGCAGCCCAGGGTACAGGCTGGGTGAAAAACTGTTTTTT. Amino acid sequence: CASSPGYRLGEKLFF.

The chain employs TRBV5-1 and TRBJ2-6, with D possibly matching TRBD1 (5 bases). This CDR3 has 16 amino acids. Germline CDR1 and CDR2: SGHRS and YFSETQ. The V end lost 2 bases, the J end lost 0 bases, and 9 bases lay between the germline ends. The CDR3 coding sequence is TGCGCCAGCAGCTTCGACAGCTTCTCTGGGGCCAACGTCCTGACTTTC. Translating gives CASSFDSFSGANVLTF.

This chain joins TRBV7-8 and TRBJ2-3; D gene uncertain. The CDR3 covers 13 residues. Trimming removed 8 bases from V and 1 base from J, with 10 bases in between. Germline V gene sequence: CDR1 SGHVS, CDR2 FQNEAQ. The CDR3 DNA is TGTGCCAGCCGACGTGGGCGCACAGATACGCAGTATTTT. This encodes CASRRGRTDTQYF.

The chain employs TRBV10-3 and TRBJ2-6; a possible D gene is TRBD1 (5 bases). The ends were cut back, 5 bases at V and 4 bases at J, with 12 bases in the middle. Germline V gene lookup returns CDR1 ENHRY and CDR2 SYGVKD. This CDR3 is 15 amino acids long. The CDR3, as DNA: TGTGCCATCAGTTCAGGGATGTCCGGGGCCAACGTCCTGACTTTC. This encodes CAISSGMSGANVLTF.

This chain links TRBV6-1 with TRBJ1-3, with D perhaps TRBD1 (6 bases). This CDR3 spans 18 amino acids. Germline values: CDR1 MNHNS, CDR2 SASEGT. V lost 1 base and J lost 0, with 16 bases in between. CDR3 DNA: TGTGCCAGCAGTGAAGTAATTTATCGGGACACCTCTGGAAACACCATATATTTT. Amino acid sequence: CASSEVIYRDTSGNTIYF.

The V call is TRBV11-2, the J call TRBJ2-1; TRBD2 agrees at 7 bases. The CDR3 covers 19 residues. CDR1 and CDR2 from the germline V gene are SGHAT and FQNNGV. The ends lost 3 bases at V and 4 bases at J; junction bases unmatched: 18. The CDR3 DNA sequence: TGTGCCAGCAGCTTCCCCCGGGGAATCGCTAGCGGCCGGTACAATGAGCAGTTCTTC. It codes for CASSFPRGIASGRYNEQFF.